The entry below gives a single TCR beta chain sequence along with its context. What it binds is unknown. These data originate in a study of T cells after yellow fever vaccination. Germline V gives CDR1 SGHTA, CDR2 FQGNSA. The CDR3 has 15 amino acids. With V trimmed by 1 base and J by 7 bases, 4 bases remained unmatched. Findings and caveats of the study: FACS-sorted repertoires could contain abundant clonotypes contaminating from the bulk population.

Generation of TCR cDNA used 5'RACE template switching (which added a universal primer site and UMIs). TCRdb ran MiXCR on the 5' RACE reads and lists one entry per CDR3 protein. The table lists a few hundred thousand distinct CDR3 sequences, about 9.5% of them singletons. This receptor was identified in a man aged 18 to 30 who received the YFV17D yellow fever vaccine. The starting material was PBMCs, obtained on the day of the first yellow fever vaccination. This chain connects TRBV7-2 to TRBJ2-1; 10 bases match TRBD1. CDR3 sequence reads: CASSLGQGAGNEQFF. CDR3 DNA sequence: TGTGCCAGCAGCTTAGGACAGGGGGCTGGAAATGAGCAGTTCTTC.